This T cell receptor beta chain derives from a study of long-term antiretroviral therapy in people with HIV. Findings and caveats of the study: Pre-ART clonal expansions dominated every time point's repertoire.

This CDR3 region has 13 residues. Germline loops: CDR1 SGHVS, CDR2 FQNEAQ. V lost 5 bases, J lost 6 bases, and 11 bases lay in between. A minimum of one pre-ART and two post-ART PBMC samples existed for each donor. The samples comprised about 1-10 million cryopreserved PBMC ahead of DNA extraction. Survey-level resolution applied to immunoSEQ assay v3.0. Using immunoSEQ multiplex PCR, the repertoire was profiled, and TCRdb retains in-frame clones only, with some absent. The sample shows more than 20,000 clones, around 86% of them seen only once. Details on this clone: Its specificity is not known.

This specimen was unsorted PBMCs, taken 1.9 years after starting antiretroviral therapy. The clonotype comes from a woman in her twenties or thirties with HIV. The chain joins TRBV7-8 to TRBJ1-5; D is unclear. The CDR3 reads CASSREWGQPQHF. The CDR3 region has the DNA TGTGCCAGCAGCCGGGAGTGGGGTCAGCCCCAGCATTTT.